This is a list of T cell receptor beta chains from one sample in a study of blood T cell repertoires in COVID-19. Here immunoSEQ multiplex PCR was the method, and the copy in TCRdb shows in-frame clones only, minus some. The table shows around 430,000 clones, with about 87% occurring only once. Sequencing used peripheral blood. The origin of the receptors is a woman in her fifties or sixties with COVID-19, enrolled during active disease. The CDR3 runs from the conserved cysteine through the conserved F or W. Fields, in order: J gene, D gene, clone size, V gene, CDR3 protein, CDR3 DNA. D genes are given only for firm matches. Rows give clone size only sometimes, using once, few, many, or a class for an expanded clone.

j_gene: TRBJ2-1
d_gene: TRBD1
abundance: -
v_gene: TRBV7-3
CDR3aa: CASSKDRDSGYNEQFF
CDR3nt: TGTGCCAGCAGCAAAGACCGGGACAGCGGATACAATGAGCAGTTCTTC

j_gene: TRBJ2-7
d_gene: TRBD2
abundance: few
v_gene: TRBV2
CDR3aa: CASSGGGNYEQYF
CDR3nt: TGTGCCAGCAGTGGGGGAGGGAACTACGAGCAGTACTTC

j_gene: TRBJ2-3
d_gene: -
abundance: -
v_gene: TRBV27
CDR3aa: CASQQDFSTDTQYF
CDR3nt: TGTGCCAGCCAGCAGGATTTTAGCACAGATACGCAGTATTTT

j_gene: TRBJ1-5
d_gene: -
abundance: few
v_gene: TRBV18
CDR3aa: CASSVERGNQPQHF
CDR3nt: TGTGCCAGCTCGGTTGAGAGGGGCAATCAGCCCCAGCATTTT

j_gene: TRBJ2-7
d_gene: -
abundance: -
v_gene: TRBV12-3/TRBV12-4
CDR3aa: CASSSGLEQYF
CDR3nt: TGTGCCAGCAGTTCCGGACTCGAGCAGTACTTC

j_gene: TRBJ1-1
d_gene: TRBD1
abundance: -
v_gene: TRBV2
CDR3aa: CASKLGQMNTEAFF
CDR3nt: TGTGCCAGCAAGTTGGGACAGATGAACACTGAAGCTTTCTTT

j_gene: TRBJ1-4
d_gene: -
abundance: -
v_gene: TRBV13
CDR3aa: CASSPGGSNEKLFF
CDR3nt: TGTGCCAGCAGCCCTGGGGGGAGTAATGAAAAACTGTTTTTT

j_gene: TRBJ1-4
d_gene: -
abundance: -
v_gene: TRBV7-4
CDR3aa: CASSPPPGKLFF
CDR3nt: TGTGCCAGCAGTCCGCCGCCCGGAAAACTGTTTTTT

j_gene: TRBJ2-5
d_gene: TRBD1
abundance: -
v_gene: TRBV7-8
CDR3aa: CASSLGGQGGSQETQYF
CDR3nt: TGTGCCAGCAGCTTAGGGGGACAGGGGGGCTCCCAAGAGACCCAGTACTTC

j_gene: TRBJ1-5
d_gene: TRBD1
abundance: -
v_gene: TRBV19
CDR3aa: CASSPGQGNNQPQHF
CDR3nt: TGTGCCAGTAGTCCGGGACAGGGGAACAATCAGCCCCAGCATTTT

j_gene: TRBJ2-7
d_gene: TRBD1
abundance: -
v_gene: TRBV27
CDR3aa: CASSFRTGAMEQYF
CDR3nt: TGTGCCAGCAGTTTTAGGACAGGGGCAATGGAGCAGTACTTC

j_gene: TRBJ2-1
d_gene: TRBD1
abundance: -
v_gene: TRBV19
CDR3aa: CASRRDRDYNEQFF
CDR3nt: TGTGCCAGTAGGCGAGACAGGGACTACAATGAGCAGTTCTTC

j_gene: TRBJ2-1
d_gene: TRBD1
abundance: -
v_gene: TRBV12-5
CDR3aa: CASASGTGWNEQFF
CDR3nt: TGTGCTAGTGCCTCCGGGACAGGGTGGAATGAGCAGTTCTTC

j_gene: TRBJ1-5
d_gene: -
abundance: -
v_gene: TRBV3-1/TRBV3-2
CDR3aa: CASSPGVQGPQHF
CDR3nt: TGTGCCAGCAGCCCAGGGGTACAGGGGCCCCAGCATTTT

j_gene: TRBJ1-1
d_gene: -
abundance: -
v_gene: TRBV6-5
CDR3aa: CASSYSMRGGTEAFF
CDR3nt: TGTGCCAGCAGTTACTCGATGCGGGGCGGCACTGAAGCTTTCTTT

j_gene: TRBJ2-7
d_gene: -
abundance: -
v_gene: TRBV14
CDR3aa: CASSQGVEQYF
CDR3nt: TGTGCCAGCAGCCAAGGAGTAGAGCAGTACTTC

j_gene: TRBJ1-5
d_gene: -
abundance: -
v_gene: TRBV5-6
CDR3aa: CASSFGGAGNQPQHF
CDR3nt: TGTGCCAGCAGCTTTGGGGGGGCGGGAAATCAGCCCCAGCATTTT

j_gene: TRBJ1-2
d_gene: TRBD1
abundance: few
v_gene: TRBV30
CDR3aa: CASNKPGQRYGYTF
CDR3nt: TGTGCCTCGAACAAACCGGGACAGCGCTATGGCTACACCTTC

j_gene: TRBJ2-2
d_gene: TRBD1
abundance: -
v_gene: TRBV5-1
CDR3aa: CASISGQGNTGELFF
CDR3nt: TGCGCCAGCATCTCGGGACAGGGGAACACCGGGGAGCTGTTTTTT

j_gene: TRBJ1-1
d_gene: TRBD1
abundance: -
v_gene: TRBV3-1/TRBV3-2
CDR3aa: CASSHLTGDTEAFF
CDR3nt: TGTGCCAGCAGCCACTTGACAGGGGACACTGAAGCTTTCTTT

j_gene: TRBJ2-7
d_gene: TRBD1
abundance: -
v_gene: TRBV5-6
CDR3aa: CASSPPGQGDYEQYF
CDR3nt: TGTGCCAGCAGCCCCCCGGGACAGGGAGATTACGAGCAGTACTTC

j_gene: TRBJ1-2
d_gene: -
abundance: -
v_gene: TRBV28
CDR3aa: CASEVMGGDYGYTF
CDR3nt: TGTGCCAGTGAAGTTATGGGGGGGGACTATGGCTACACCTTC

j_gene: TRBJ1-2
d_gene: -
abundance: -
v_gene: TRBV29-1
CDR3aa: CSVLDRANYGYTF
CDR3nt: TGCAGCGTCCTCGACAGAGCTAACTATGGCTACACCTTC

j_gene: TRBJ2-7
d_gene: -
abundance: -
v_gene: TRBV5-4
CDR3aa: CASSFGISYEQYF
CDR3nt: TGTGCCAGCAGCTTCGGGATCTCCTACGAGCAGTACTTC

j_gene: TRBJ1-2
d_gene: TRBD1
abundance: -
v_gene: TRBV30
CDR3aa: CAWSDGQGLRGGYTF
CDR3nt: TGTGCCTGGAGTGATGGACAGGGACTGAGGGGAGGCTACACCTTC

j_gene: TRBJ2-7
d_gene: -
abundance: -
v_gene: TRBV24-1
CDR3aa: CATSDSRQKQYF
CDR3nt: TGTGCCACCAGTGATTCGAGACAGAAGCAGTACTTC

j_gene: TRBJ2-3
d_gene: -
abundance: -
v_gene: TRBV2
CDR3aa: CASSHSSAYAGTDTQYF
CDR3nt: TGTGCCAGCAGTCACAGTAGCGCCTACGCCGGCACAGATACGCAGTATTTT

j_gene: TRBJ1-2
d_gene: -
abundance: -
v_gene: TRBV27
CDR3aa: CASSFSGTQEGYTF
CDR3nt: TGTGCCAGCAGTTTTTCAGGGACTCAGGAGGGCTACACCTTC

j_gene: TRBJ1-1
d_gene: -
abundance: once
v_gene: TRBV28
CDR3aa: CASSPPLGGTEAFF
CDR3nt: TGTGCCAGCAGTCCTCCCTTGGGGGGCACTGAAGCTTTCTTT

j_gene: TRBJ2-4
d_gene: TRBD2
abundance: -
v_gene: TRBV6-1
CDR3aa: CASSDSGGNIQYF
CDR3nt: TGTGCCAGCAGTGATTCGGGGGGAAACATTCAGTACTTC

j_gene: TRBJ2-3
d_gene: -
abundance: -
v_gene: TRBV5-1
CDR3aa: CASSLNGPSTDTQYF
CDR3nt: TGCGCCAGCAGCTTGAACGGTCCTAGCACAGATACGCAGTATTTT

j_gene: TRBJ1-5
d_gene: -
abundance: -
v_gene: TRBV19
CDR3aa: CASSLLGQGNQPQHF
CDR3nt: TGTGCCAGTAGTTTATTGGGGCAGGGGAATCAGCCCCAGCATTTT

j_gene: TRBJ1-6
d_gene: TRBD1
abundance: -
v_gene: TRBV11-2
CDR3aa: CASSQGTGHSPLHF
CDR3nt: TGTGCCAGCAGCCAGGGGACAGGTCATTCACCCCTCCACTTT

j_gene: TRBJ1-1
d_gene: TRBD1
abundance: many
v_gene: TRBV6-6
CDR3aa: CAGGQGNTEAFF
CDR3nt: TGTGCCGGCGGACAGGGGAACACTGAAGCTTTCTTT

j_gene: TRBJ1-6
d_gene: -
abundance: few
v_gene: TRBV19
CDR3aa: CASSIGRNSPLHF
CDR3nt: TGTGCCAGTAGTATAGGCAGGAATTCACCCCTCCACTTT

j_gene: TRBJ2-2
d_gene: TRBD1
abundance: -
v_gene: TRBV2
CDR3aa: CASTSPQGAQGGELFF
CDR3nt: TGTGCCAGCACCTCTCCGCAGGGGGCGCAAGGCGGGGAGCTGTTTTTT

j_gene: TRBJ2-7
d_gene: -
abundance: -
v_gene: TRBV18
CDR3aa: CASSPPKDTYEQYF
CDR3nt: TGTGCCAGCTCACCACCGAAAGACACCTACGAGCAGTACTTC

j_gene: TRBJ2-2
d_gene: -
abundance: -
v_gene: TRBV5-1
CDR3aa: CASSLAPTATTGELFF
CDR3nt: TGCGCCAGCAGCTTGGCCCCTACAGCTACCACCGGGGAGCTGTTTTTT

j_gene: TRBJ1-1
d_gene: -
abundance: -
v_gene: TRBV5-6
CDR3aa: CASSVLGAYEAFF
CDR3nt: TGTGCCAGCAGCGTGCTGGGCGCGTATGAAGCTTTCTTT

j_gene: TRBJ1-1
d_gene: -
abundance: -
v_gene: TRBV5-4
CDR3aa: CASSFPLGRNTEAFF
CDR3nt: TGTGCCAGCAGCTTCCCTCTGGGGAGGAACACTGAAGCTTTCTTT

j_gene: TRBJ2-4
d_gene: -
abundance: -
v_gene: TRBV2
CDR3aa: CASHRDKNIQYF
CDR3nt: TGTGCCAGCCACAGGGACAAAAACATTCAGTACTTC

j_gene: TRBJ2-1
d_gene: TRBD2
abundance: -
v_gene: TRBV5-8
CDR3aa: CASRGRGSISSYNEQFF
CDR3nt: TGTGCCAGCAGAGGGCGGGGGTCAATAAGCTCCTACAATGAGCAGTTCTTC

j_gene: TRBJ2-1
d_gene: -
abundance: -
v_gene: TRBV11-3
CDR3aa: CASSLGFLFGSEQFF
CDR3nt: TGTGCCAGCAGCTTAGGGTTCCTTTTCGGTAGTGAGCAGTTCTTC